A selection of T cell receptor beta chains follows, all from one sample in a study of T cells in Graves' hyperthyroidism and ophthalmopathy. One entry per CDR3 protein results from TCRdb running MiXCR on the multiplex PCR reads. The data hold over 150,000 distinct CDR3 sequences, with 17% observed a single time. The material sequenced was blood. The receptors come from a woman aged 45-65 years with Graves' hyperthyroidism. Each CDR3 is given with its conserved first and last residue. D genes are given only for firm matches. Not all rows give a size; the values are once, few, many and, for expanded clones, a class.

abundance	v_gene	d_gene	j_gene	CDR3aa	CDR3nt
-	TRBV10-1	TRBD2	TRBJ2-5	CASRTGGPEVTQYF	TGCGCCAGTCGAACGGGAGGGCCTGAGGTGACCCAGTACTTC
few	TRBV6-5	-	TRBJ1-4	CASSYRAGYWVGKLFF	TGTGCCAGCAGTTACCGGGCAGGGTATTGGGTAGGAAAACTGTTTTTT
many	TRBV15	-	TRBJ1-2	CATSRQLGANYGYTF	TGTGCCACCAGCAGACAGTTAGGGGCCAACTATGGCTACACCTTC
few	TRBV2	-	TRBJ1-2	CASSRRVDGYTF	TGTGCCAGCAGCAGACGTGTCGATGGCTACACCTTC
many	TRBV4-2	-	TRBJ1-1	CASSQDGQGNTEAFF	TGTGCCAGCAGCCAAGATGGCCAGGGGAACACTGAAGCTTTCTTT
-	TRBV5-1	-	TRBJ1-1	CASSYGKDTEAFF	TGCGCCAGCAGTTATGGGAAAGACACTGAAGCTTTCTTT
many	TRBV27	TRBD1	TRBJ1-2	CASTPAPTGNYGYTF	TGTGCCAGCACCCCTGCCCCGACAGGGAACTATGGCTACACCTTC
-	TRBV20-1	-	TRBJ1-5	CSAPDRNSNQPQHF	TGCAGTGCACCAGACAGAAATAGCAATCAGCCCCAGCATTTT
many	TRBV20-1	TRBD2	TRBJ2-3	CSCLAGGAPTQYF	TGCAGTTGTCTAGCGGGAGGAGCCCCTACGCAGTATTTT
-	TRBV7-2	-	TRBJ2-3	CASSPPGGGPDTQYF	TGTGCCAGCAGCCCCCCTGGAGGTGGACCAGATACGCAGTATTTT
many	TRBV6-1	-	TRBJ2-1	CASSYVGSYNEQFF	TGTGCCAGCAGCTATGTCGGCTCCTACAATGAGCAGTTCTTC
many	TRBV7-9	-	TRBJ1-6	CASSYQGSGSPLHF	TGTGCCAGCAGCTATCAGGGAAGTGGGTCACCCCTCCACTTT
few	TRBV7-9	TRBD2	TRBJ2-3	CASSLGVAGGPTDTQYF	TGTGCCAGCAGCTTAGGGGTAGCGGGAGGGCCCACAGATACGCAGTATTTT
many	TRBV7-3	-	TRBJ1-2	CASGTQGGYTF	TGTGCCAGCGGGACACAAGGAGGCTACACCTTC
many	TRBV18	-	TRBJ2-3	CASSPPALGGTDTQYF	TGTGCCAGCTCACCACCTGCCCTCGGGGGCACAGATACGCAGTATTTT
many	TRBV6-5	-	TRBJ2-7	CASSYSEHSEQYF	TGTGCCAGCAGTTACTCTGAGCACTCCGAGCAGTACTTC
many	TRBV7-8	-	TRBJ2-1	CASSPSFSEQFF	TGTGCCAGCAGCCCTAGTTTTAGTGAGCAGTTCTTC
many	TRBV2	-	TRBJ1-1	CASKLDSGLGPEAFF	TGTGCCAGCAAGTTGGACAGTGGATTAGGCCCTGAAGCTTTCTTT
few	TRBV5-6	-	TRBJ1-2	CASSLVGHDNYGYTF	TGTGCCAGCAGCTTGGTGGGGCACGATAACTATGGCTACACCTTC
-	TRBV3-1	-	TRBJ1-3	CASSLSSGNTIYF	TGTGCCAGCAGCCTATCATCTGGAAACACCATATATTTT
many	TRBV6-1	TRBD1	TRBJ1-1	CASNPGQSNFYEAFF	TGTGCCAGCAACCCGGGACAGAGTAATTTTTATGAAGCTTTCTTT
many	TRBV11-3	-	TRBJ2-3	CASRSGAGDQRDTQYF	TGTGCCAGCAGATCAGGGGCGGGAGATCAAAGAGATACGCAGTATTTT
many	TRBV6-1	-	TRBJ2-7	CASSRGPPYEQYF	TGTGCCAGCAGCAGGGGACCGCCCTACGAGCAGTACTTC
many	TRBV3-1	-	TRBJ2-1	CASGFSYNEQFF	TGTGCCAGCGGATTCTCCTACAATGAGCAGTTCTTC
many	TRBV7-2	-	TRBJ2-1	CASTQPRKAGEQFF	TGTGCCAGCACCCAGCCCAGAAAGGCAGGCGAGCAGTTCTTC
-	TRBV18	TRBD2	TRBJ2-2	CASSRGTSGDSGELFF	TGTGCCAGCTCACGCGGGACTAGCGGGGACTCCGGGGAGCTGTTTTTT
many	TRBV18	TRBD2	TRBJ2-1	CASSGLAEMQSYNEQFF	TGTGCCAGCTCAGGACTAGCGGAAATGCAATCCTACAATGAGCAGTTCTTC
many	TRBV7-2	TRBD2	TRBJ2-7	CASSPNPGTSGLEQYF	TGTGCCAGCAGCCCAAACCCCGGGACTAGCGGCCTCGAGCAGTACTTC
-	TRBV12-3/TRBV12-4	TRBD2	TRBJ2-3	CASTLSGHNTDTQYF	TGTGCCAGCACCCTTAGCGGGCATAACACAGATACGCAGTATTTT
few	TRBV7-9	TRBD2	TRBJ2-1	CASSFSSGRPGEQFF	TGTGCCAGCAGCTTCTCTAGCGGGAGGCCGGGTGAGCAGTTCTTC
few	TRBV19	-	TRBJ2-7	CASSIRKGTLFHEQYF	TGTGCCAGTAGTATTAGGAAGGGGACCCTTTTCCACGAGCAGTACTTC
many	TRBV7-9	TRBD2	TRBJ2-1	CASSLSGRLDEQFF	TGTGCCAGCAGCTTATCCGGGAGGCTCGATGAGCAGTTCTTC
many	TRBV18	-	TRBJ2-1	CASSPQGSSYNEQFF	TGTGCCAGCTCACCCCAGGGGAGCTCCTACAATGAGCAGTTCTTC
-	TRBV27	-	TRBJ2-1	CASKSVGRNEQFF	TGTGCCAGCAAGTCCGTAGGGAGGAATGAGCAGTTCTTC
many	TRBV6-1	-	TRBJ2-2	CASSPLDGNTGELFF	TGTGCCAGCAGTCCTCTGGACGGGAACACCGGGGAGCTGTTTTTT
many	TRBV11-3	-	TRBJ1-1	CASSLEGRTEAFF	TGTGCCAGCAGCTTAGAAGGGAGGACTGAAGCTTTCTTT
many	TRBV3-1	TRBD1	TRBJ1-2	CASSHDRADYGYTF	TGTGCCAGCAGCCATGACAGGGCCGACTATGGCTACACCTTC
-	TRBV19	-	TRBJ1-5	CASNNPYREYSNQPQHF	TGTGCCAGTAACAACCCTTACAGGGAATATAGCAATCAGCCCCAGCATTTT
-	TRBV6-2/TRBV6-3	TRBD2	TRBJ2-3	CASMGTSGPLRIDTQYF	TGTGCCAGCATGGGGACTAGCGGCCCTCTTAGAATTGATACGCAGTATTTT
many	TRBV7-8	TRBD2	TRBJ2-1	CASSLSGRGDEQFF	TGTGCCAGCAGCTTAAGCGGGAGGGGGGATGAGCAGTTCTTC
many	TRBV11-2	-	TRBJ2-4	CASTQDKNIQYF	TGTGCCAGCACACAGGATAAAAACATTCAGTACTTC
many	TRBV19	-	TRBJ1-1	CASSIAGDNTEAFF	TGTGCCAGTAGTATAGCGGGAGACAACACTGAAGCTTTCTTT
-	TRBV6-1	-	TRBJ2-7	CASMKGAGQGIGEQYF	TGTGCCAGCATGAAGGGAGCGGGACAAGGGATCGGCGAGCAGTACTTC
-	TRBV18	-	TRBJ2-1	CASSPLPTGNSYNEQFF	TGTGCCAGCTCACCCTTACCAACAGGAAACTCCTACAATGAGCAGTTCTTC
few	TRBV28	-	TRBJ1-2	CASSLTDTWDGYTF	TGTGCCAGCAGTTTAACAGACACCTGGGATGGCTACACCTTC
-	TRBV7-3	TRBD2	TRBJ2-1	CASSTSREDEQFF	TGTGCCAGCAGCACTTCACGGGAGGATGAGCAGTTCTTC
-	TRBV25-1	-	TRBJ2-5	CASKVGGVQETQYF	TGTGCCAGCAAAGTGGGGGGAGTCCAAGAGACCCAGTACTTC
many	TRBV12-5	-	TRBJ2-3	CASCSERTDTQYF	TGTGCTAGTTGTTCTGAACGCACAGATACGCAGTATTTT
few	TRBV6-1	-	TRBJ2-3	CASLLSVDTQYF	TGTGCCAGCCTGCTTTCAGTAGATACGCAGTATTTT
many	TRBV12-5	TRBD2	TRBJ2-3	CASGLVLSPTSGSTDTQYF	TGTGCTAGTGGTTTGGTACTATCTCCGACTAGCGGTAGCACAGATACGCAGTATTTT
many	TRBV4-1	TRBD1	TRBJ2-2	CASSQAGTGQNTGELFF	TGCGCCAGCAGCCAAGCCGGGACAGGACAGAACACCGGGGAGCTGTTTTTT
-	TRBV7-3	-	TRBJ1-1	CASSSTVEGLVAFF	TGTGCCAGCAGCTCTACTGTGGAGGGGCTGGTCGCTTTCTTT
-	TRBV6-1	TRBD1	TRBJ2-5	CASSEAWGQVQETQYF	TGTGCCAGCAGTGAAGCCTGGGGACAGGTCCAAGAGACCCAGTACTTC
many	TRBV12-3/TRBV12-4	-	TRBJ1-1	CASRPGQAMNTEAFF	TGTGCCAGCAGACCCGGACAAGCAATGAACACTGAAGCTTTCTTT
many	TRBV10-3	TRBD1	TRBJ1-2	CAVQRRQGDKNGYTF	TGTGCCGTACAGAGGAGACAGGGCGATAAAAATGGCTACACCTTC
few	TRBV9	-	TRBJ1-1	CASSVMVDPNTEAFF	TGTGCCAGCAGCGTAATGGTTGACCCGAACACTGAAGCTTTCTTT
many	TRBV5-5	-	TRBJ2-2	CASSFVPTTGELFF	TGTGCCAGCAGCTTCGTACCTACCACCGGGGAGCTGTTTTTT